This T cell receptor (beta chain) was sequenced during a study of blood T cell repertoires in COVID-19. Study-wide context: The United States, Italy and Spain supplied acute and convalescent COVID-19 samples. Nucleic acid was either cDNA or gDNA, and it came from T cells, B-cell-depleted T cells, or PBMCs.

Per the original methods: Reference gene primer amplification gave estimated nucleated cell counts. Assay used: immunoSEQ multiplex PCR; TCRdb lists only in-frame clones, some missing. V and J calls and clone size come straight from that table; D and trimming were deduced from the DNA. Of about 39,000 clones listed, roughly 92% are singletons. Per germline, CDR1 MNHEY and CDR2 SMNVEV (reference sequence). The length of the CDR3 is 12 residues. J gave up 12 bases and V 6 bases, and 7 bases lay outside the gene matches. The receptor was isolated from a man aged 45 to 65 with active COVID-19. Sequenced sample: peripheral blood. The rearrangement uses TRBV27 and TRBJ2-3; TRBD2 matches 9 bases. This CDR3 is CASSERGVSQYF. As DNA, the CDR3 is TGTGCCAGCAGCGAGCGGGGGGTTTCACAGTATTTT.